The rows below give T cell receptor beta chains drawn from one sample of a study of blood T cell repertoires in COVID-19. The method was immunoSEQ multiplex PCR; TCRdb's version includes in-frame clones alone and lacks a portion of them. The table has under 75,000 clones, around 88% seen once; the top ten hold approximately 18%. The sample comprised peripheral blood. All receptors come from an elderly woman with active COVID-19. Each CDR3 is given with its conserved first and last residue. Each record gives: D gene, V gene, CDR3 length, J gene, clone size, CDR3 DNA, CDR3 protein. The D gene is left open where the match is weak. Some rows mark clone size as missing; the rest say once, few, many or name a class of expanded clone.

d_gene: TRBD1; v_gene: TRBV28; len: 20; j_gene: TRBJ1-6; abundance: once; CDR3nt: TGTGCCAGCAGTCCAACAGCTACAGGGGGTTCATTTTTCTATAATTCACCCCTCCACTTT; CDR3aa: CASSPTATGGSFFYNSPLHF
d_gene: TRBD1; v_gene: TRBV19; len: 14; j_gene: TRBJ1-1; abundance: -; CDR3nt: TGTGCCAGTAGACCGGGACAGATGAACACTGAAGCTTTCTTT; CDR3aa: CASRPGQMNTEAFF
d_gene: TRBD2; v_gene: TRBV7-3; len: 15; j_gene: TRBJ2-1; abundance: -; CDR3nt: TGTGCCAGCAGCCTCCGGGGACTAGCGGTCAATGAGCAGTTCTTC; CDR3aa: CASSLRGLAVNEQFF
d_gene: TRBD1; v_gene: TRBV6-2/TRBV6-3; len: 15; j_gene: TRBJ2-2; abundance: -; CDR3nt: TGTGCCAGCAGTTACGGGGACAGGGTCGCCGGGGAGCTGTTTTTT; CDR3aa: CASSYGDRVAGELFF
d_gene: -; v_gene: TRBV5-1; len: 12; j_gene: TRBJ2-1; abundance: -; CDR3nt: TGCGCCAGCAGCTTGGCAGGGGAGCTAGGTGTCTTC; CDR3aa: CASSLAGELGVF
d_gene: TRBD1; v_gene: TRBV4-1; len: 14; j_gene: TRBJ1-4; abundance: once; CDR3nt: TGCGCCAGCAGCCAAGCACAGGGGACTAGAAAACTGTTTTTT; CDR3aa: CASSQAQGTRKLFF
d_gene: -; v_gene: TRBV6-5; len: 15; j_gene: TRBJ2-3; abundance: -; CDR3nt: TGTGCCACAATGGCCATGAGCGGGAGCACAGATACGCAGTATTTT; CDR3aa: CATMAMSGSTDTQYF
d_gene: TRBD1; v_gene: TRBV7-3; len: 15; j_gene: TRBJ2-3; abundance: -; CDR3nt: TGTGCCAGCAGCTGGACAGGGGGCGGGACAGATACGCAGTATTTT; CDR3aa: CASSWTGGGTDTQYF
d_gene: -; v_gene: TRBV4-1; len: 18; j_gene: TRBJ2-3; abundance: -; CDR3nt: TGCGCCAGCAGCCAAATACGGTTAACTAGCTCAGGCACAGATACGCAGTATTTT; CDR3aa: CASSQIRLTSSGTDTQYF
d_gene: TRBD2; v_gene: TRBV2; len: 13; j_gene: TRBJ2-1; abundance: -; CDR3nt: TGTGCCAGCAGCTCACTAGCGGGGTATGAGCAGTTCTTC; CDR3aa: CASSSLAGYEQFF
d_gene: TRBD2; v_gene: TRBV3-1/TRBV3-2; len: 14; j_gene: TRBJ2-5; abundance: -; CDR3nt: TGTGCCAGCAGCCAATCCCTGACTAGCGCCACCCAGTACTTC; CDR3aa: CASSQSLTSATQYF
d_gene: -; v_gene: TRBV5-5; len: 13; j_gene: TRBJ1-2; abundance: -; CDR3nt: TGTGCCAGCAGCCTCAGATATTCCTATGGCTACACCTTC; CDR3aa: CASSLRYSYGYTF
d_gene: -; v_gene: TRBV4-3; len: 16; j_gene: TRBJ2-6; abundance: -; CDR3nt: TGCGCCAGCAGCCAAGCAGAGGCCTCCGGGGCCAACGTCCTGACTTTC; CDR3aa: CASSQAEASGANVLTF
d_gene: TRBD2; v_gene: TRBV6-2/TRBV6-3; len: 15; j_gene: TRBJ2-5; abundance: -; CDR3nt: TGTGCCAGCAGTTCTCTAGCGGGGGGGCACGAGACCCAGTACTTC; CDR3aa: CASSSLAGGHETQYF
d_gene: -; v_gene: TRBV30; len: 13; j_gene: TRBJ2-7; abundance: -; CDR3nt: TGTGCCTGGACGGACAGTACGGGATTTGAGCAGTACTTC; CDR3aa: CAWTDSTGFEQYF
d_gene: -; v_gene: TRBV7-2; len: 16; j_gene: TRBJ1-6; abundance: -; CDR3nt: TGTGCCAGCAGCTTACTAACAGGTGGTGGGGATTCACCCCTCCACTTT; CDR3aa: CASSLLTGGGDSPLHF
d_gene: -; v_gene: TRBV18; len: 15; j_gene: TRBJ1-2; abundance: -; CDR3nt: TGTGCCAGCTCACTCAGGGCGCAAGTCAACTATGGCTACACCTTC; CDR3aa: CASSLRAQVNYGYTF
d_gene: TRBD1; v_gene: TRBV7-6; len: 15; j_gene: TRBJ1-1; abundance: -; CDR3nt: TGTGCCAGCAGCTTTGGACAGGGTCAGAACACTGAAGCTTTCTTT; CDR3aa: CASSFGQGQNTEAFF
d_gene: TRBD2; v_gene: TRBV27; len: 15; j_gene: TRBJ2-3; abundance: -; CDR3nt: TGTGCCAGCAGTTTTTTTAGCGGGGCTCCAGATACGCAGTATTTT; CDR3aa: CASSFFSGAPDTQYF
d_gene: TRBD1; v_gene: TRBV18; len: 16; j_gene: TRBJ2-3; abundance: -; CDR3nt: TGTGCCAGCTCACCGAGTCTTGGACAGGGGATAGATACGCAGTATTTT; CDR3aa: CASSPSLGQGIDTQYF
d_gene: -; v_gene: TRBV2; len: 13; j_gene: TRBJ2-7; abundance: -; CDR3nt: TGTGCCAGCAGACGGGGATACCCCTACGAGCAGTACTTC; CDR3aa: CASRRGYPYEQYF
d_gene: TRBD2; v_gene: TRBV11-2; len: 15; j_gene: TRBJ2-7; abundance: -; CDR3nt: TGTGCCAGCAGCTTAGCCAGCGGGGGGATCTACGAGCAGTACTTC; CDR3aa: CASSLASGGIYEQYF
d_gene: TRBD2; v_gene: TRBV7-9; len: 15; j_gene: TRBJ2-1; abundance: -; CDR3nt: TGTGCCAGCAGCTTGGGAGCGGGGGCGGTGGGTGAGCAGTTCTTC; CDR3aa: CASSLGAGAVGEQFF
d_gene: -; v_gene: TRBV5-4; len: 15; j_gene: TRBJ1-4; abundance: -; CDR3nt: TGTGCCAGCAGCCCAGGCCGAGGGATTAATGAAAAACTGTTTTTT; CDR3aa: CASSPGRGINEKLFF
d_gene: -; v_gene: TRBV27; len: 14; j_gene: TRBJ2-3; abundance: -; CDR3nt: TGTGCCAGCAGTTCCCTACTAGTGTTAGATACGCAGTATTTT; CDR3aa: CASSSLLVLDTQYF
d_gene: -; v_gene: TRBV9; len: 14; j_gene: TRBJ1-3; abundance: -; CDR3nt: TGTGCCAGCAGCGGGGGGACAATTGGAAACACCATATATTTT; CDR3aa: CASSGGTIGNTIYF
d_gene: TRBD2; v_gene: TRBV6-2/TRBV6-3; len: 16; j_gene: TRBJ2-7; abundance: -; CDR3nt: TGTGCCAGCAGTTACCCTAGCGGGGGGCCGGGGTACGAGCAGTACTTC; CDR3aa: CASSYPSGGPGYEQYF
d_gene: -; v_gene: TRBV28; len: 14; j_gene: TRBJ1-5; abundance: -; CDR3nt: TGTGCCAGCAACCGGAGGGATGGCAATCAGCCCCAGCATTTT; CDR3aa: CASNRRDGNQPQHF
d_gene: -; v_gene: TRBV5-6; len: 14; j_gene: TRBJ2-7; abundance: -; CDR3nt: TGTGCCAGCAGCTTGGCCATAGCCTCCTACGAGCAGTACTTC; CDR3aa: CASSLAIASYEQYF
d_gene: TRBD1; v_gene: TRBV7-9; len: 15; j_gene: TRBJ2-5; abundance: -; CDR3nt: TGTGCCAGCAGCCCGTGGGACAGGGGGAAAGAGACCCAGTACTTC; CDR3aa: CASSPWDRGKETQYF
d_gene: -; v_gene: TRBV18; len: 14; j_gene: TRBJ1-5; abundance: -; CDR3nt: TGTGCCAGCTCACCGGAAAGCAGGGGTCAGCCCCAGCATTTT; CDR3aa: CASSPESRGQPQHF
d_gene: -; v_gene: TRBV7-9; len: 13; j_gene: TRBJ2-1; abundance: -; CDR3nt: TGTGCCAGCAGCCCCGGGGGTCGCAATGAGCAGTTCTTC; CDR3aa: CASSPGGRNEQFF
d_gene: TRBD1; v_gene: TRBV7-2; len: 14; j_gene: TRBJ2-7; abundance: once; CDR3nt: TGTGCCAGCAGCCCCCCGGGACAGATCTACGAGCAGTACTTC; CDR3aa: CASSPPGQIYEQYF
d_gene: -; v_gene: TRBV2; len: 13; j_gene: TRBJ1-1; abundance: -; CDR3nt: TGTGCCAGCAGTGCCCGTATGAACACTGAAGCTTTCTTT; CDR3aa: CASSARMNTEAFF
d_gene: TRBD1; v_gene: TRBV20-1; len: 12; j_gene: TRBJ2-7; abundance: -; CDR3nt: TGCAGTGCTAGTACAGGGGAAAACGAGCAGTACTTC; CDR3aa: CSASTGENEQYF